The present entry profiles one T cell receptor beta chain with its context. This clonotype came up many times. Its antigen is not yet known. No much larger clone is present one base from it, and per-base qualities are unavailable. The 39 donors, aged about 6 to 95 years, were systemically healthy Caucasian individuals from Russia. Each donor gave roughly 9 milliliters of peripheral blood, drawn into EDTA-treated Vacutainer tubes. Ficoll-Paque density-gradient centrifugation was used to isolate PBMCs, with at least 7 million obtained per sample. Trizol reagent was used to extract total RNA from PBMCs, with at least 5 micrograms per sample. Naive CD45RAhigh/CD27high T cell percentages were measured by flow cytometry on a PBMC aliquot from every donor. The library was prepared using 5' RACE. The listed sequencing device is Illumina HiSeq 2500. A second PCR of roughly 6 to 11 cycles was run with a J-beta primer mix and a sample-barcoded 5' primer. Each TCR beta cDNA molecule received a unique molecular identifier from a template-switch 5' adaptor carrying 12 random nucleotides. Each sample yielded at least 2.5 million CDR3-containing paired-end reads. First-strand cDNA synthesis was performed from all RNA using the Mint cDNA synthesis kit, with priming by a TRBC-specific oligonucleotide. Following uracil-DNA glycosylase treatment, a first 18-cycle PCR with universal primers M1SS and BC2_uni_R was performed on all cDNA. Concerning the study's data processing: For normalization, 1 million high-quality reads were randomly selected from each sample, with every read carrying a distinct molecular identifier. Instead of being binned into consensus sequences, reads that shared molecular identifiers were thrown out. MiTCR, with a Q25 quality threshold and the strictest error-elimination algorithm, was used for CDR3 identification, clonotype clustering and error correction. A nonparametric unseen species model with Euler transformation was used to estimate a lower bound on total TCR beta diversity. TCRdb reworked the public reads: Q25 trimming with fastp, MiXCR clone assembly, productive beta chains retained. Entries that share a CDR3 protein sequence are merged under the most common genes and DNA. TCRdb's processing, not the authors' own work, is the source of the V and J calls. In this sample the table shows hundreds of thousands of distinct CDR3 sequences, approximately 31% of which occur a single time. In total, the top ten clones hold less than 20% of the sample.

This entry is derived from a study of blood T cells in healthy people across ages (dated by TCRdb to 2015 to 2017). Notes on the research overall: In model experiments, roughly one uniquely barcoded TCR beta cDNA molecule per two T cells was captured by template switching. To track age-related changes in TCR beta repertoire diversity, the study relied on deep sequencing normalized with unique cDNA molecular identifiers. To avoid experimental bias, donors of different ages were distributed randomly across sequencing lanes. The study analyzed two additional independent replicas of 1 million unique cDNA reads from the same blood draw for two donors, one aged 18 to 29 and one aged 80 or older. The donors were split into four age groups: young (average 16 years), middle-aged (roughly 39), aged (roughly 65) and long-lived (approximately 80).

Beyond this particular receptor, the publication reports: Estimates of total diversity from one million sequenced T cells were regarded as lower bounds and underestimates. Because donor CMV infection status was unknown, age-related changes in expanded clonotypes were potentially confounded. A strong correlation was found between observed TCR beta diversity and the percentage of naive T cells measured by flow cytometry. The long-lived group showed more naive CD4+ T cells, fewer expanded clones and increased TCR diversity than the aged group, suggesting age selection. Observed TCR beta diversity per million T cells fell roughly linearly with age, and a significant reduction was already apparent by age around 44. Bulk unsorted PBMC profiling prevented conclusive comparison of naive and antigen-experienced compartments.

This receptor was obtained from a woman older than 75 in good health. Donor details come from another sample of the same person, matched by shared clones. Sequenced input: blood.

This receptor has the CDR3 CASRGTGTPEVGGYTF. The nucleotide sequence reads TGTGCCAGCAGAGGGACTGGGACGCCGGAGGTTGGTGGCTACACCTTC. Rearrangement joined TRBV6-2 or TRBV6-3 to TRBJ1-2; the D gene is perhaps TRBD1, on 5 matching bases. As encoded in the germline V gene, CDR1 is MNHEY while CDR2 is SVGEGT. From the cysteine through the phenylalanine, the CDR3 covers 16 amino acids. The CDR3 DNA has 48 bases and is translated from base 1. V and J are truncated by 6 bases and 7 bases respectively, leaving an intervening sequence of 24 bases.